A selection of T cell receptor beta chains follows, all from one sample in a study of graft-versus-host responses after intestinal transplantation. Antigen specificity for these receptors is unknown. The protocol was immunoSEQ multiplex PCR, while the TCRdb copy is restricted to in-frame clones and leaves out a portion. The sample has about 90,000 clones; about 88% are singletons. The sequences come from unstimulated CD4+ T cells sorted from spleen or lymph node cells, collected before transplant. These receptors were collected from a human donor who was the organ donor for an intestinal transplant. Both conserved end residues are part of each CDR3. The D gene is left open where the match is weak. The size field is filled for only some rows; it gives once, few, many or a size class.

j_call clone_size d_call v_call cdr3_aa cdr3_nt
TRBJ1-4 few NA TRBV28 CASLDRRNEKLFF TGTGCCAGCCTAGACAGGAGGAATGAAAAACTGTTTTTT
TRBJ2-1 NA TRBD2 TRBV5-4 CASRMGPSGSYNEQFF TGTGCCAGCAGGATGGGGCCTAGCGGTTCCTACAATGAGCAGTTCTTC
TRBJ2-1 NA NA TRBV5-5 CASSFIRTSSYNEQFF TGTGCCAGCAGCTTCATACGAACTAGCTCCTACAATGAGCAGTTCTTC
TRBJ2-7 NA TRBD2 TRBV9 CASSAQGLAYEQYF TGTGCCAGCAGCGCCCAAGGACTAGCCTACGAGCAGTACTTC
TRBJ2-1 NA TRBD2 TRBV15 CATSLSRGGGPLNEQFF TGTGCCACCAGTTTGTCCCGGGGGGGAGGGCCGTTGAATGAGCAGTTCTTC
TRBJ1-3 few NA TRBV6-6 CASREVASGNTIYF TGTGCCAGCAGGGAGGTGGCCTCTGGAAACACCATATATTTT
TRBJ2-7 NA TRBD2 TRBV6-1 CASSEAVIGLSGAYYEQYF TGTGCCAGCAGTGAAGCTGTTATTGGTCTTAGCGGGGCTTACTACGAGCAGTACTTC
TRBJ1-2 NA TRBD1 TRBV5-4 CASTSDRAYRWYTF TGTGCCAGCACCTCGGACAGGGCCTACCGATGGTACACCTTC
TRBJ2-1 NA TRBD2 TRBV23-1 CASGLTSGRYNEQFF TGCGCCAGCGGACTGACTAGCGGGAGATACAATGAGCAGTTCTTC
TRBJ2-7 few TRBD2 TRBV6-1 CASSLRLAAAYEQYF TGTGCCAGCAGTCTAAGACTAGCGGCTGCCTACGAGCAGTACTTC
TRBJ2-5 NA TRBD2 TRBV15 CATSMGTSGSTQYF TGTGCCACCAGCATGGGGACTAGCGGGTCGACCCAGTACTTC
TRBJ2-7 NA TRBD1 TRBV6-5 CASRTGLSSYEQYF TGTGCCAGCAGGACAGGGTTGAGCTCCTACGAGCAGTACTTC
TRBJ2-3 NA TRBD2 TRBV11-3 CASSLPSGDTQYF TGTGCCAGCAGCTTACCTAGCGGGGATACGCAGTATTTT
TRBJ1-2 NA NA TRBV19 CASRDAQYWASYGYTF TGTGCCAGTAGAGACGCACAGTATTGGGCTTCCTATGGCTACACCTTC
TRBJ2-1 NA TRBD2 TRBV2 CAIPRLAGGPYNEQFF TGTGCCATCCCTAGACTAGCGGGGGGGCCCTACAATGAGCAGTTCTTC
TRBJ2-7 NA TRBD1 TRBV27 CASSRTGRYEQYF TGTGCCAGCAGCCGGACAGGGAGGTACGAGCAGTACTTC
TRBJ1-2 few TRBD1 TRBV6-5 CASSWDRLYGYTF TGTGCCAGCAGTTGGGACAGACTTTATGGCTACACCTTC
TRBJ2-7 NA NA TRBV28 CASSLYLDSPPYEQYF TGTGCCAGCAGTTTATACTTGGACAGCCCGCCCTACGAGCAGTACTTC
TRBJ2-3 NA NA TRBV6-1 CASSVVTDTQYF TGTGCCAGCAGTGTTGTAACAGATACGCAGTATTTT
TRBJ1-1 NA NA TRBV5-1 CASSLQGWDTEAFF TGCGCCAGCAGCCTACAGGGCTGGGACACTGAAGCTTTCTTT
TRBJ1-5 NA TRBD1 TRBV11-2 CASSYGTGPNQPQHF TGTGCCAGCAGCTATGGGACAGGGCCTAATCAGCCCCAGCATTTT
TRBJ2-7 once NA TRBV28 CASSSPAGGDYEQYF TGTGCCAGCAGTTCCCCGGCAGGCGGGGACTACGAGCAGTACTTC
TRBJ1-1 NA NA TRBV9 CASSPSRLNTEAFF TGTGCCAGCAGCCCAAGCCGACTAAACACTGAAGCTTTCTTT
TRBJ2-2 NA NA TRBV19 CASKPLSGRRIGELFF TGTGCCAGTAAACCCCTTAGTGGCAGGAGGATAGGGGAGCTGTTTTTT
TRBJ1-1 once NA TRBV30 CAWDRLNTEAFF TGTGCCTGGGACAGATTGAACACTGAAGCTTTCTTT
TRBJ2-5 NA NA TRBV6-1 CASSDRETQYF TGTGCCAGCAGTGACAGGGAGACCCAGTACTTC
TRBJ2-3 NA NA TRBV7-2 CASTLDTFTDTQYF TGTGCCAGCACCCTGGACACCTTCACAGATACGCAGTATTTT
TRBJ2-3 NA NA TRBV6-1 CASRSYWSSTDTQYF TGTGCCAGCAGGTCCTACTGGTCTAGCACAGATACGCAGTATTTT
TRBJ1-4 NA TRBD1 TRBV27 CASRRTGNKGKLFF TGTGCCAGCAGGAGGACAGGGAACAAGGGAAAACTGTTTTTT
TRBJ1-2 NA NA TRBV7-6 CASSLSPGRGRANYGYTF TGTGCCAGCAGCTTATCCCCGGGGCGGGGTCGAGCTAACTATGGCTACACCTTC
TRBJ2-1 NA TRBD1 TRBV4-2 CASSPDRENEQFF TGTGCCAGCAGCCCGGACAGGGAGAATGAGCAGTTCTTC
TRBJ1-5 NA NA TRBV19 CASSIPLWGRQPQHF TGTGCCAGTAGTATTCCCCTTTGGGGCAGGCAGCCCCAGCATTTT
TRBJ2-2 NA TRBD2 TRBV15 CATSRAPREGGTGELFF TGTGCCACCAGCAGAGCCCCCCGGGAGGGTGGTACCGGGGAGCTGTTTTTT
TRBJ2-3 once TRBD2 TRBV5-1 CASSPGTSGGADTQYF TGCGCCAGCAGCCCCGGGACTAGCGGGGGGGCAGATACGCAGTATTTT
TRBJ2-3 NA NA TRBV7-8 CASSSYVPVREGTDTQYF TGTGCCAGCAGCTCCTACGTCCCCGTCAGAGAGGGCACAGATACGCAGTATTTT
TRBJ2-5 NA TRBD2 TRBV15 CATSREGTTGTQYF TGTGCCACCAGCAGAGAGGGGACTACGGGGACCCAGTACTTC
TRBJ1-2 NA NA TRBV11-2 CASSLRGGGATGYGYTF TGTGCCAGCAGCTTAAGGGGGGGTGGGGCAACCGGGTATGGCTACACCTTC
TRBJ2-1 NA NA TRBV6-6 CASAQQGSYNEQFF TGTGCCAGCGCCCAACAGGGTTCCTACAATGAGCAGTTCTTC
TRBJ2-5 NA NA TRBV5-1 CASSLGVSGGTQYF TGCGCCAGCAGCTTGGGGGTGTCTGGAGGGACCCAGTACTTC
TRBJ2-5 once TRBD1 TRBV7-3 CASREQRGQTQYF TGTGCCAGCAGAGAACAGAGGGGGCAGACCCAGTACTTC